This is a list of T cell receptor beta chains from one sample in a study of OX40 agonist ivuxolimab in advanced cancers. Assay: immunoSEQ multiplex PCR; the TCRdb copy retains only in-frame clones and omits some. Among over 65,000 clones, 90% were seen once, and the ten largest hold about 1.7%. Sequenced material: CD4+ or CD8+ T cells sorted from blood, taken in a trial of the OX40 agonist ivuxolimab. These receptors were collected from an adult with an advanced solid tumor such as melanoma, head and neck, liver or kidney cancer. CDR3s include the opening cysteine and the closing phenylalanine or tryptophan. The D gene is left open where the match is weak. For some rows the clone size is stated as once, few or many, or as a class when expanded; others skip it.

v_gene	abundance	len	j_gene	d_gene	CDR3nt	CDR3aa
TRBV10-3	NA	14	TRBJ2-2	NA	TGTGCCATCAGTGGTGAACAGTTCACCGGGGAGCTGTTTTTT	CAISGEQFTGELFF
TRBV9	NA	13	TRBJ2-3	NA	TGTGCCAGCGGGGGCGGGCCCACAGATACGCAGTATTTT	CASGGGPTDTQYF
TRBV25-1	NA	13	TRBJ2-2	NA	TGTGCCAGCAGTGGGCATAACACCGGGGAGCTGTTTTTT	CASSGHNTGELFF
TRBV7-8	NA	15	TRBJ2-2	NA	TGTGCCAGCAGCTTCTCCAGGGTGAACACCGGGGAGCTGTTTTTT	CASSFSRVNTGELFF
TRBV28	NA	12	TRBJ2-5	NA	TGTGCCAGCAGTTTAATAAAGAGGGCCCAGTACTTC	CASSLIKRAQYF
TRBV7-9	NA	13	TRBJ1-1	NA	TGTGCCAGCAGCCCTACAGTGGGCACTGAAGCTTTCTTT	CASSPTVGTEAFF
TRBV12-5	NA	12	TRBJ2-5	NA	TGTGCTAGTGGGGTAGGGGAAGAGACCCAGTACTTC	CASGVGEETQYF
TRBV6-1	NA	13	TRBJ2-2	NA	TGTGCCATTTCCGGGAGCGGGACCGGGGAGCTGTTTTTT	CAISGSGTGELFF
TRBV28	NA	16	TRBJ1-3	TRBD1	TGTGCCAGCAGCACCGGACAGGGGGCCTCTGGAAACACCATATATTTT	CASSTGQGASGNTIYF
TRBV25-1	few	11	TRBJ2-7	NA	TGTGCCAGCAGCAAGGGGCGGGAGCAGTACTTC	CASSKGREQYF
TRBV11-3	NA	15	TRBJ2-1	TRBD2	TGTGCCAGCAGCTTGGTTAGCGGGGTTGTAAATGAGCAGTTCTTC	CASSLVSGVVNEQFF
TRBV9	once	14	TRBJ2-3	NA	TGTGCCAGCAGCGTCTCAGGGGGGGGACATACGCAGTATTTT	CASSVSGGGHTQYF
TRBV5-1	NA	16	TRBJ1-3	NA	TGCGCCAGCAGCTCCGATTACACCTTCTCTGGAAACACCATATATTTT	CASSSDYTFSGNTIYF
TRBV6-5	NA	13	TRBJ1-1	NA	TGTGCCAGCAGTTTGTCCCGGACCACTGAAGCTTTCTTT	CASSLSRTTEAFF
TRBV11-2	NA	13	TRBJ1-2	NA	TGTGCCAGCAGCTCGGGCAGGGGCTATGGCTACACCTTC	CASSSGRGYGYTF
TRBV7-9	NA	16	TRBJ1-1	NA	TGTGCCAGCAGCCCGAATTTTGCCGGGGTGAACACTGAAGCTTTCTTT	CASSPNFAGVNTEAFF
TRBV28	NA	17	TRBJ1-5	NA	TGTGCCAGCAGTGTCCCTCAGGGAGGTAGGAGCAATCAGCCCCAGCATTTT	CASSVPQGGRSNQPQHF
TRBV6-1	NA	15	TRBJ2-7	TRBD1	TGTGCCAGCAAGGTACCGGGACAGGGCGGGTACGAGCAGTACTTC	CASKVPGQGGYEQYF
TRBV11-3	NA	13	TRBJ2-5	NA	TGTGCCAGCAGCTTAGGGGTAGGAGAGACCCAGTACTTC	CASSLGVGETQYF
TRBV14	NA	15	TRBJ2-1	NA	TGTGCCAGCAGCCAAGATCCGTTCTCCTACAATGAGCAGTTCTTC	CASSQDPFSYNEQFF
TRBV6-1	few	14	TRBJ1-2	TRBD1	TGTGCCAGCAGTGTGGACAGGGGGGGCTATGGCTACACCTTC	CASSVDRGGYGYTF
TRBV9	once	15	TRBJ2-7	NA	TGTGCCAGCAGCCCAACGACCGAGATGCGGTCCGAGCAGTACTTC	CASSPTTEMRSEQYF
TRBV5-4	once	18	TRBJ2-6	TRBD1	TGTGCCAGCAGCTTGTTCGGGACAGGGATCTCTGGGGCCAACGTCCTGACTTTC	CASSLFGTGISGANVLTF
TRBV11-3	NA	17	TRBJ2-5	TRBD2	TGTGCCAGCAGCTTAGGGGTAGCGGGGCCACGATGGGAGACCCAGTACTTC	CASSLGVAGPRWETQYF
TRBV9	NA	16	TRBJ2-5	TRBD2	TGTGCCAGCAGCGTAACCCCTACTAGCGGGGGACAGACCCAGTACTTC	CASSVTPTSGGQTQYF
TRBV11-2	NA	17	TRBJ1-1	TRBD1	TGTGCCAGCAGCTTATTGGGGACAGTCCTTATGAACACTGAAGCTTTCTTT	CASSLLGTVLMNTEAFF
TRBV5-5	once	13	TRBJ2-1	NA	TGTGCCAGCAGCTTTGGGCCTGGAGGTGAGCAGTTCTTC	CASSFGPGGEQFF
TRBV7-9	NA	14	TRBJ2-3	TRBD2	TGTGCCAGCAGCCCCGGGACTAGCGGAGATACGCAGTATTTT	CASSPGTSGDTQYF
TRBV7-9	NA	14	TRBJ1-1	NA	TGTGCCAGCTTAACCGCGGGGCGATACAATGAAGCTTTCTTT	CASLTAGRYNEAFF
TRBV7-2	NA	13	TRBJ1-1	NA	TGTGCCAGCAGCCTTGAGCTCAGGTCTGAAGCTTTCTTT	CASSLELRSEAFF
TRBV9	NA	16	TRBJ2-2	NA	TGTGCCAGCAGCCCGGGGGGCAGGAGGAACACCGGGGAGCTGTTTTTT	CASSPGGRRNTGELFF
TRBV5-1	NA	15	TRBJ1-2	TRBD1	TGCGCCAGCAGGGAACGGACAGGGGGCCCCCTCGGCTACACCTTC	CASRERTGGPLGYTF
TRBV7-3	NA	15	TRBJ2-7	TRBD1	TGTGCCAGCAGCTCCGGGACAGGTGGAGTCGGCGAGCAGTACTTC	CASSSGTGGVGEQYF
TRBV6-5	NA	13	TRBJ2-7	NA	TGTGCCAGCAGAACCACAGGAGCCTACGAGCAGTACTTC	CASRTTGAYEQYF
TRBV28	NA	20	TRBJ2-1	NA	TGTGCCAGCAGCTCCCGTCTGGGGATAAGGGGAACAAGCTCCTACAATGAGCAGTTCTTC	CASSSRLGIRGTSSYNEQFF
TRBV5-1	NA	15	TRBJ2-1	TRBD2	TGCGCCAGCAGCTTTACTAGCGGGAGGAAGGATGAGCAGTTCTTC	CASSFTSGRKDEQFF
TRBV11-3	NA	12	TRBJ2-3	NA	TGTGCCAGCAGCTTAGGGGGAGATACGCAGTATTTT	CASSLGGDTQYF
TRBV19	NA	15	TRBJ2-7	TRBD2	TGTGCCAGTAGTAGCCTAGCGGTGAGAACCTACGAGCAGTACTTC	CASSSLAVRTYEQYF
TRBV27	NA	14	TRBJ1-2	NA	TGTGCCAGCAGTAGAGGACGGGGGGACTATGGCTACACCTTC	CASSRGRGDYGYTF
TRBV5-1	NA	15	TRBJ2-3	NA	TGCGCCAGCAGCCCGGGCGGGCTCACCACAGATACGCAGTATTTT	CASSPGGLTTDTQYF